This T cell receptor beta chain comes out of a study of T cell changes during pregnancy in multiple sclerosis. Method: immunoSEQ multiplex PCR; TCRdb's copy keeps in-frame clones and lacks some. The sample consists of 30,000 or so clones, roughly 89% of them appearing once. In regard to this clone: A read error may produce the germline difference seen at one junction end.

CDR3 length: 13 amino acids. Germline V gene sequence: CDR1 SSHAT, CDR2 FNYEAQ (reference sequence). This receptor was identified in a female donor with multiple sclerosis, enrolled in a pregnancy study. Sequenced material: CD8+ T cells from peripheral blood mononuclear cells, taken in the first trimester of pregnancy. V gene TRBV7-7 combines with J gene TRBJ1-1; D perhaps matches TRBD1 (5 bases). This CDR3 reads CASSYRMNTEAFF. The DNA for the CDR3 is TGTGCTAGCAGTTACAGGATGAACACTGAAGCTTTCTTT. The variable domain in full, completed from reference TRBV7-7 and TRBJ1-1, reads GAGVSQSPRYKVTKRGQDVTLRCDPISSHATLYWYQQALGQGPEFLTYFNYEAQPDKSGLPSDRFSAERPEGSISTLTIQRTEQRDSAMYRCASSYRMNTEAFFGQGTRLTVV.